A selection of T cell receptor beta chains follows, all from one sample in a study of cytomegalovirus exposure and HLA in healthy donors. Assay: immunoSEQ multiplex PCR; the TCRdb copy retains only in-frame clones and omits some. The data contain some 140,000 clones, around 74% of them singletons. Source material: PBMCs. The origin of the receptors is a man in his late teens or twenties in good health and CMV-seronegative. The CDR3 runs from the conserved cysteine through the conserved F or W. The D gene is left open where the match is weak. Expanded clones get a size class; other rows say once, few or many, or leave the size out.

d_call	v_call	clone_size	j_call	cdr3_nt	cdr3_aa
.	TRBV5-1	.	TRBJ1-1	TGCGCCAGCAGAGATTGGAGGGGGGGTGAAGCTTTCTTT	CASRDWRGGEAFF
.	TRBV6-5	.	TRBJ2-5	TGTGCCAGCAAAAAGGGGGTAGGGGAGACCCAGTACTTC	CASKKGVGETQYF
TRBD2	TRBV19	.	TRBJ2-3	TGTGCCAGTAGTATAGGGGGACTAGCGCCGATCCCTAGCACAGATACGCAGTATTTT	CASSIGGLAPIPSTDTQYF
.	TRBV5-1	.	TRBJ1-2	TGCGCCAGCAGCTTGGGGTCAGGGACTGACTATGGCTACACCTTC	CASSLGSGTDYGYTF
.	TRBV28	.	TRBJ1-5	TGTGCCAGCAGTCCGGGGGGGATTGGCAATCAGCCCCAGCATTTT	CASSPGGIGNQPQHF
TRBD2	TRBV15	once	TRBJ2-3	TGTGCCACCAGCATGCGGGGGAACACAGATACGCAGTATTTT	CATSMRGNTDTQYF
.	TRBV5-1	.	TRBJ1-1	TGCGCCAGCAGTCCGCGGACAGAATTGAACACTGAAGCTTTCTTT	CASSPRTELNTEAFF
TRBD2	TRBV27	.	TRBJ2-1	TGTGCCAGCAGTATTTGGACTAGCGGGAGCTACAATGAGCAGTTCTTC	CASSIWTSGSYNEQFF
.	TRBV6-1	.	TRBJ2-6	TGTGCCAGCAGTGAAGATCCCTCTGGGGCCAACGGCCTGACTTTC	CASSEDPSGANGLTF
TRBD2	TRBV5-1	few	TRBJ2-5	TGCGCCAGCAGCAATCCCAGCGGGAGGCTGGGGGCGGTTGAGACCCAGTACTTC	CASSNPSGRLGAVETQYF
.	TRBV5-1	few	TRBJ2-1	TGCGCCAGCAGCTTGGTCCGGGGTCGCTACAATGAGCAGTTCTTC	CASSLVRGRYNEQFF
TRBD1	TRBV6-5	once	TRBJ2-3	TGTGCCAGCACTAGGACAGGGGCCACAGATACGCAGTATTTT	CASTRTGATDTQYF
.	TRBV6-5	.	TRBJ1-1	TGTGCCAGCAGTTTAGAACGCCCGAACACTGAAGCTTTCTTT	CASSLERPNTEAFF
TRBD1	TRBV9	.	TRBJ1-4	TGTGCCAGCAGTGTAAGAACAGGGGGTGATGAAAAACTGTTTTTT	CASSVRTGGDEKLFF
.	TRBV2	.	TRBJ1-4	TGTGCCAGCACTATAAACAGGGTCTTGAAGGAAAAACTGTTTTTT	CASTINRVLKEKLFF
.	TRBV4-1	.	TRBJ1-5	TGCGCCAGCAGCCAAGATTGGGGGGGGCAAACCTTATATCAGCCCCAGCATTTT	CASSQDWGGQTLYQPQHF